In this sample, the clone carrying this TCR beta chain turned up a few times. The sample originates from a study of blood T cell repertoires in COVID-19. Measured with immunoSEQ multiplex PCR; TCRdb has only the in-frame clones, and not every one. This repertoire shows under 30,000 clones, less than 90% found once; its top ten account for 7.5% to 10%. This sequence was found in an elderly man with active COVID-19. Sequencing was done on a sample of peripheral blood.

CDR3 loop: CASSDTNQPQHF. CDR3 sequence (DNA): TGTGCCAGCAGCGACACGAATCAGCCCCAGCATTTT. The genes are TRBV7-9 and TRBJ1-5; no clear D. V lost 5 bases, J lost 4 bases, and 6 bases lay in between. The CDR3 is 12 residues long. Germline lookup yields CDR1 SEHNR and CDR2 FQNEAQ (reference sequence). The whole variable domain, filled in from reference TRBV7-9 and TRBJ1-5, reads DTGVSQNPRHKITKRGQNVTFRCDPISEHNRLYWYRQTLGQGPEFLTYFQNEAQLEKSRLLSDRFSAERPKGSFSTLEIQRTEQGDSAMYLCASSDTNQPQHFGDGTRLSIL.